A selection of T cell receptor beta chains follows, all from one sample in a study of regulatory T cells in long-lasting Graves disease. A single record per CDR3 protein comes from TCRdb applying MiXCR to the multiplex PCR reads. Here the sample spans roughly 410,000 distinct CDR3 sequences, approximately 16% being singletons. These sequences were also reported in another study, on T cells in Graves' hyperthyroidism and ophthalmopathy.

Specimen: peripheral blood mononuclear cells (PBMCs), collected at new diagnosis, from a patient treated with antithyroid drugs. All receptors come from a woman aged 40 to 50 with Graves disease. Both conserved end residues are part of each CDR3. A D gene is named only where the DNA matches it firmly. The size field is filled for only some rows; it gives once, few, many or a size class.

>TRBV6-5|.|many|12|TRBJ2-7
CASSYVGYEQYF
TGTGCCAGCAGTTATGTCGGCTACGAGCAGTACTTC
>TRBV30|TRBD1|.|14|TRBJ1-4
CAFDRGTVNEKLFF
TGTGCCTTCGATAGAGGGACAGTAAATGAAAAACTGTTTTTT
>TRBV18|TRBD1|few|15|TRBJ1-1
CASSSWTGKDTEAFF
TGTGCCAGCTCATCGTGGACAGGGAAAGACACTGAAGCTTTCTTT
>TRBV5-6|.|few|16|TRBJ2-1
CASSGLSGESYNEQFF
TGTGCCAGCAGCGGACTTAGCGGAGAATCCTACAATGAGCAGTTCTTC
>TRBV28|TRBD1|many|15|TRBJ1-5
CASTGTGAQDQPQHF
TGTGCCAGCACCGGGACAGGGGCTCAGGACCAGCCCCAGCATTTT
>TRBV6-5|.|many|16|TRBJ2-1
CASSYSPESSYNEQFF
TGTGCCAGCAGTTACAGCCCGGAGAGCTCCTACAATGAGCAGTTCTTC
>TRBV12-3/TRBV12-4|.|few|14|TRBJ1-4
CASTAWEVNEKLFF
TGTGCCAGCACCGCTTGGGAGGTTAATGAAAAACTGTTTTTT
>TRBV6-1|TRBD1|.|17|TRBJ2-3
CASSEAAGTGATDTQYF
TGTGCCAGCAGTGAAGCGGCCGGGACAGGGGCAACAGATACGCAGTATTTT
>TRBV18|TRBD1|many|17|TRBJ2-7
CASSPPTRDSLSYEQYF
TGTGCCAGCTCACCACCGACCAGGGACAGCCTTTCCTACGAGCAGTACTTC
>TRBV20-1|.|many|12|TRBJ2-1
CSAAQGYNEQFF
TGCAGTGCTGCACAAGGCTACAATGAGCAGTTCTTC
>TRBV28|TRBD2|many|16|TRBJ2-3
CASSPPSGLRTDTQYF
TGTGCCAGCAGTCCCCCTAGCGGGCTGCGCACAGATACGCAGTATTTT
>TRBV20-1|.|.|13|TRBJ1-5
CSARSGLNQPQHF
TGCAGTGCTAGAAGTGGTTTAAATCAGCCCCAGCATTTT
>TRBV19|TRBD2|.|16|TRBJ2-1
CASSIGGLGSYNEQFF
TGTGCCAGTAGTATAGGGGGACTAGGAAGCTACAATGAGCAGTTCTTC
>TRBV6-2/TRBV6-3|TRBD2|.|18|TRBJ2-4
CATGGGLAGPLAKNIQYF
TGTGCCACGGGCGGGGGACTAGCGGGGCCCTTAGCCAAAAACATTCAGTACTTC
>TRBV5-6|.|few|17|TRBJ2-6
CASRTDRWAYGANVLTF
TGTGCCAGCAGGACAGACAGATGGGCTTATGGGGCCAACGTCCTGACTTTC
>TRBV5-1|.|few|16|TRBJ1-3
CASSPGGGRGGNTIYF
TGCGCCAGCAGCCCCGGAGGTGGGAGAGGTGGAAACACCATATATTTT